The text below deals with one T cell receptor (beta chain). Its target is not known. Germline V gene lookup returns CDR1 MNHEY and CDR2 SMNVEV (reference sequence). Trimming removed 10 bases from V and 4 bases from J; junction bases left unmatched: 13. This CDR3 spans 16 amino acids. The data were obtained in a study of cytomegalovirus exposure and HLA in healthy donors. Study outcomes and limitations: In terms of immune exposure information, only CMV serostatus was available. When a later analysis was performed, an Asian-associated ancestry cluster reportedly had fewer N-insertions than the roughly 700-donor mean. Being productive about 87% or about 30% of the time was typical of most TCR beta V segments in an earlier analysis. Later analysis showed most CMV-associated TCR beta chains appearing HLA-restricted.

The primer mix had 60 Vbeta and 13 Jbeta primers. Profiling relied on immunoSEQ multiplex PCR, and the TCRdb table lists in-frame clones only, not all of them. The sample contains tens of thousands of clones, under 80% of which appear only once. V is TRBV27 and J is TRBJ2-7, with 13 bases aligning to TRBD2. The clonotype was recovered from a woman in her thirties in good health and CMV-seronegative. Input material: PBMCs. CDR3 region: CATWTSGSQGLYEQYF. DNA of the CDR3: TGTGCCACATGGACTAGCGGGAGCCAAGGCCTTTACGAGCAGTACTTC.